The clone carrying this T cell receptor beta chain was picked up a small number of times. What it binds is unknown. This record comes from a study of shared clonotypes between healthy human individuals. Across several immunoSEQ plates, the genomic DNA of each subset was split evenly. In the authors' methods: Because ImmunoSEQ provided only junction sequences with no quality scores, the filtering differed. Assay: immunoSEQ multiplex PCR; the TCRdb copy retains only in-frame clones and omits some. D and trimming come from the DNA, and the V and J calls and clone size come from that table. The sample yields about 490,000 clones, roughly 85% seen once. Participating donors were healthy, HIV-negative adults free of recent acute infections or vaccinations. Study-wide points: Represented diversity (both genetic and exposure-history) was limited by the small number of donors.

This sequence was found in a woman between 40 and 50 years old in good health. Some clones in this sample may be carry-over from other donors' samples. Sequencing was carried out using PBMCs.

CDR3 nucleotides: TGTGCCATCCGAGAGTCTCAGGGGCTTTATGAAAAACTGTTTTTT. Translation gives CAIRESQGLYEKLFF. This chain joins TRBV2 and TRBJ1-4; a possible D gene is TRBD1 (6 bases). This CDR3 contains 15 residues. V was clipped by 10 bases and J by 6 bases, with 21 bases between them. The germline gives CDR1 SNHLY, CDR2 FYNNEI.